A single sample gave rise to the 19 T cell receptor beta chains below, sequenced in a study of cytomegalovirus exposure and HLA in healthy donors. Primers: 60 Vbeta forward and 13 Jbeta reverse. Assay: immunoSEQ multiplex PCR; the TCRdb copy retains only in-frame clones and omits some. Seen here are roughly 120,000 clones, over 60% observed once, and the top ten hold 2.5% to 3%. The specimen was PBMCs. The receptors come from a woman aged 60-75 years in good health and CMV-seropositive.

This rearrangement joins TRBV19 to TRBJ2-1, with 7 positions matching TRBD1. Germline lookup yields CDR1 LNHDA and CDR2 SQIVND (reference sequence). The CDR3 is 15 residues long. V trimming: 7 bases; J trimming: 2 bases; junction bases outside the gene matches: 8. The CDR3 sequence: CASTLDRVTYNEQFF. The CDR3, as DNA: TGTGCCAGTACCCTTGACAGGGTGACCTACAATGAGCAGTTCTTC.

This rearrangement joins TRBV5-4 to TRBJ1-5; D is perhaps TRBD1 (5 bases). From germline, CDR1 is SGHNT and CDR2 YYREEE (reference sequence). The CDR3 is 15 residues long. The V and J ends lost 3 bases and 3 bases respectively, with 13 bases between them. The CDR3 sequence is CASSYLPQDNQPQHF. The CDR3 DNA follows: TGTGCCAGCAGCTATTTACCACAGGACAATCAGCCCCAGCATTTT.

The chain has TRBV5-8 and TRBJ1-4, with 7 bases identical to TRBD1. The CDR3 has 15 residues. V lost 1 base and J lost 11; bases outside the gene matches: 11. From germline, CDR1 is SGHTS and CDR2 YDEGEE. CDR3 bases: TGTGCCAGCAGCTTGTCTACGGACGGCAGGGGGAAACTGTTTTTT. Protein sequence: CASSLSTDGRGKLFF.

The J gene is TRBJ1-4, the V gene TRBV7-9; D is possibly TRBD1 (5 bases). The CDR3 extends over 15 amino acids. The germline CDR1 and CDR2 sequences are SEHNR and FQNEAQ (reference sequence). V was clipped by 5 bases and J by 0 bases, with 10 bases between them. Written as DNA, the CDR3 is TGTGCCAGCAGCGCAGGGTTCACAACTAATGAAAAACTGTTTTTT. This encodes CASSAGFTTNEKLFF. Together with reference TRBV7-9 and TRBJ1-4, the CDR3 gives the full variable domain: DTGVSQNPRHKITKRGQNVTFRCDPISEHNRLYWYRQTLGQGPEFLTYFQNEAQLEKSRLLSDRFSAERPKGSFSTLEIQRTEQGDSAMYLCASSAGFTTNEKLFFGSGTQLSVL.

This clone has more than one count but fewer than ten. The gene calls are TRBV6-5 and TRBJ1-1; D not certain. Germline V lookup: CDR1 MNHEY, CDR2 SVGAGI. Trimming shortened V by 2 bases and J by 12 bases, and 13 bases separated the two germline ends. The CDR3 contains 12 residues. CDR3 sequence (DNA): TGTGCCAGCAGTTACGCTTCAGGTCGGTCTTTCTTT. Translation: CASSYASGRSFF.

V and J are TRBV12-5 and TRBJ2-5, with TRBD2 matching 14 bases. The germline CDR1 and CDR2 sequences are LGHNT and FRNRAP. The CDR3 consists of 17 residues. The junction had 7 bases not matched to a gene; V was cut back by 4 bases and J by 3 bases. CDR3 sequence (DNA): TGTGCTAGTGGTTATCGACCGGGACTAGCGGGAGAAGAGACCCAGTACTTC. Amino acids: CASGYRPGLAGEETQYF.

The V and J genes are TRBV30 and TRBJ2-1, with TRBD2 matching 11 bases. Trimming at V came to 0 bases and at J to 10 bases, leaving 11 bases not matched to a gene. This CDR3 is built from 16 residues. CDR1 is GTSNPN, CDR2 SVGIG, per germline (reference sequence). The CDR3, as DNA: TGTGCCTGGAGTGTATATAGCGGGAGGGTTTCGGGCGAGCAGTTCTTC. This encodes CAWSVYSGRVSGEQFF.

This clone was seen just once. The CDR3 reads CAISGQGDYGYTF. The CDR3 nucleotides are TGTGCCATCAGTGGACAGGGGGACTATGGCTACACCTTC. The rearrangement uses TRBV10-3 and TRBJ1-2; the match to TRBD1 covers 9 bases. The germline gives CDR1 ENHRY, CDR2 SYGVKD. Germline trimming cut 4 bases from V and 3 bases from J; bases unmatched to any gene: 0. The CDR3 extends over 13 amino acids.

In this sample, this clone turned up once. The gene calls are TRBV27 and TRBJ2-7, with TRBD1 matching 8 bases. V shed 3 bases, J shed 1 base, and the junction held 8 bases outside the gene matches. Germline V gives CDR1 MNHEY, CDR2 SMNVEV (reference sequence). The length of the CDR3 is 16 residues. The CDR3 region has the DNA TGTGCCAGCAGTTTCCAGGGGGCAGGTGGTTCCTACGAGCAGTACTTC. It specifies CASSFQGAGGSYEQYF.

The chain combines TRBV2 with TRBJ1-2; TRBD1 matches 8 bases. V gave up 4 bases and J gave up 4 bases; unmatched junction bases: 8. This CDR3 has 15 amino acids. Germline V gene data show CDR1 as SNHLY and CDR2 as FYNNEI. Written as DNA, the CDR3 is TGTGCCAGCAGTGCAGCCGGGACAGGCCTCTATGGCTACACCTTC. Its translation is CASSAAGTGLYGYTF.

The chain uses TRBV7-7 and TRBJ2-1, with TRBD2 identical over 8 bases. Germline V gives CDR1 SSHAT, CDR2 FNYEAQ (reference sequence). The CDR3 has 16 residues. V was pared by 5 bases and J by 6 bases, with 12 bases of the junction left unmatched. CDR3 loop: CASSPQLAALPNEQFF. CDR3 in DNA: TGTGCCAGCAGCCCCCAACTAGCGGCCCTGCCCAATGAGCAGTTCTTC.

CDR3 coding DNA: TGTGCCAGCAGCCGGGGACAGTCCAACGAGCAGTACTTC. This translates into CASSRGQSNEQYF. The chain combines TRBV28 with TRBJ2-7, with 7 bases identical to TRBD1. There are 13 residues in the CDR3. Germline-derived CDR1 and CDR2 are MDHEN and SYDVKM. Germline trimming cut 6 bases from V and 5 bases from J; bases unmatched to any gene: 7.

The chain links TRBV5-1 to TRBJ2-1; 7 bases align to TRBD1. Germline CDR1 and CDR2: SGHRS and YFSETQ. The CDR3 loop spans 16 amino acids. V dropped 1 base and J dropped 7; count of bases not matched to a gene: 11. The CDR3 nucleotides are TGCGCCAGCAGCTTGTCGGCCCAGGGGGTGCTAAATGAGCAGTTCTTC. It codes for CASSLSAQGVLNEQFF.

DNA of the CDR3: TGTGCCAGCAGCCAAGATGGGGCTACCAGCACAGATACGCAGTATTTT. Protein sequence: CASSQDGATSTDTQYF. The chain carries TRBV4-2 and TRBJ2-3, with D possibly being TRBD1 (5 bases). The CDR3 contains 16 residues. V gave up 0 bases and J gave up 0 bases, with 10 bases separating them. CDR1 and CDR2 from the germline V gene are LGHNA and YNFKEQ.

V usage is TRBV29-1 and J usage is TRBJ2-7, with 7 bases matching TRBD2. The J segment lost 5 bases and the V segment lost 4 bases, leaving 11 bases of the junction unmatched. The CDR3 has 14 residues. CDR1 is SQVTM and CDR2 is ANQGSEA in the germline V gene. The CDR3 loop reads CSVGGGGVQHEQYF. CDR3 DNA: TGCAGCGTTGGAGGTGGGGGGGTGCAACACGAGCAGTACTTC.

This clone has a single count. The genes are TRBV4-2 and TRBJ2-3, with a weak D call TRBD1 (5 bases). Deletions cut 0 bases from V and 0 bases from J, with 16 bases between. The germline gives CDR1 LGHNA, CDR2 YNFKEQ. CDR3 length equals 18 residues. The CDR3 region is CASSQEPYRRLSTDTQYF. DNA for the CDR3: TGTGCCAGCAGCCAAGAGCCCTACAGGCGGTTGAGCACAGATACGCAGTATTTT.

The chain carries TRBV4-1 and TRBJ1-6, with 7 bases matching TRBD1. The CDR3 runs to 15 residues. The germline V gene has CDR1 MGHRA and CDR2 YSYEKL. Trimming removed 3 bases from V and 7 bases from J; junction bases left unmatched: 6. CDR3 in amino acids: CASSHKDRVNSPLHF. The CDR3, as DNA: TGCGCCAGCAGCCACAAAGACAGGGTAAATTCACCCCTCCACTTT.

This chain joins TRBV7-2 and TRBJ2-7; a weak D match, TRBD2 (5 bases). CDR3 size: 14 residues. Germline values: CDR1 SGHTA, CDR2 FQGNSA. V lost 2 bases and J 2 bases, leaving 10 bases between the germline ends. CDR3 DNA: TGTGCCAGCAGCTTATTTCGAGGGCCCTACGAGCAGTACTTC. Translated, it gives CASSLFRGPYEQYF.

This sequence joins TRBV7-9 and TRBJ2-1; D uncertain. V was shortened by 2 bases and J by 9 bases, with 5 bases between the two germline ends. The CDR3 consists of 11 residues. CDR1 and CDR2 (germline): SEHNR, FQNEAQ (reference sequence). The CDR3 protein is CASSLSVEQFF. In DNA form, the CDR3 reads TGTGCCAGCAGCTTATCGGTTGAGCAGTTCTTC.